These T cell receptor beta chains were read from a single sample in a study of blood T cell repertoires in COVID-19. Libraries were prepared by immunoSEQ multiplex PCR; TCRdb keeps only in-frame clonotypes and omits some of them. This sample has some 320,000 clones; almost 85% occur once, and the top ten carry just over 7%. Sequencing was done on a sample of peripheral blood. The receptors were gathered from a human donor in a cohort sampled during active COVID-19. The CDR3 runs from the conserved cysteine through the conserved F or W. Each record gives: J gene, V gene, clone size, D gene, CDR3 protein, CDR3 DNA. D genes are given only for firm matches. Clone size is not always given. Where it is, it says once, few, many or a class for expanded clones.

>TRBJ2-5|TRBV9|NA|NA
CASSVDGVIQGRGETQYF
TGTGCCAGCAGCGTAGACGGCGTTATACAGGGAAGGGGAGAGACCCAGTACTTC
>TRBJ2-1|TRBV5-8|NA|TRBD2
CASRMTSGNYNEQFF
TGTGCCAGCCGGATGACTAGCGGAAACTACAATGAGCAGTTCTTC
>TRBJ2-7|TRBV6-2/TRBV6-3|few|NA
CASSYSEVAVPYEQYF
TGTGCCAGCAGTTACTCTGAGGTAGCGGTACCTTACGAGCAGTACTTC
>TRBJ2-3|TRBV24-1|once|NA
CATSEGVSTDTQYF
TGTGCCACCAGTGAAGGGGTAAGCACAGATACGCAGTATTTT
>TRBJ1-4|TRBV7-9|NA|NA
CASSLARAQSTNEKLFF
TGTGCCAGCAGCTTAGCGAGGGCACAGTCCACTAATGAAAAACTGTTTTTT
>TRBJ2-3|TRBV24-1|NA|TRBD2
CATSDFGGEDTQYF
TGTGCCACCAGTGATTTCGGGGGGGAAGATACGCAGTATTTT
>TRBJ1-2|TRBV30|NA|TRBD1
CAWSGLSGGGYTF
TGTGCCTGGAGTGGTTTGTCAGGGGGTGGCTACACCTTC
>TRBJ1-6|TRBV14|NA|TRBD1
CASSQYTGVGNSPLHF
TGTGCCAGCAGCCAATACACAGGGGTCGGCAATTCACCCCTCCACTTT
>TRBJ1-4|TRBV5-1|NA|TRBD1
CASSPDRGVDEKLFF
TGCGCCAGCAGCCCAGACAGGGGTGTGGATGAAAAACTGTTTTTT
>TRBJ2-1|TRBV6-5|NA|NA
CASSYFGFGGNEQFF
TGTGCCAGCAGTTACTTCGGGTTTGGGGGGAATGAGCAGTTCTTC
>TRBJ1-6|TRBV3-1/TRBV3-2|NA|NA
CASSQGRGFAESPLHF
TGTGCCAGCAGCCAGGGCAGGGGATTTGCAGAATCACCCCTCCACTTT
>TRBJ1-1|TRBV3-1/TRBV3-2|once|TRBD1
CASSQAVDRVTEAFF
TGTGCCAGCAGCCAGGCCGTCGACAGGGTGACTGAAGCTTTCTTT
>TRBJ2-7|TRBV7-9|NA|NA
CASSLSGGATYEQYF
TGTGCCAGCAGCTTATCTGGAGGGGCAACCTACGAGCAGTACTTC
>TRBJ1-5|TRBV5-5|NA|NA
CASSLVGGYSNQPQHF
TGTGCCAGCAGCTTGGTTGGCGGGTATAGCAATCAGCCCCAGCATTTT
>TRBJ2-1|TRBV10-3|once|NA
CAISDLHEQFF
TGTGCCATCAGTGACCTTCATGAGCAGTTCTTC
>TRBJ1-6|TRBV28|NA|NA
CASRYLGGSYNSPLHF
TGTGCCAGCAGATACTTAGGGGGCTCCTATAATTCACCCCTCCACTTT
>TRBJ2-5|TRBV7-5|NA|NA
CVRSPIPYLELERETQYF
TGTGTCAGAAGCCCCATCCCGTACCTTGAATTGGAGCGGGAGACCCAGTACTTC
>TRBJ2-7|TRBV20-1|NA|NA
CSARDGYEQYF
TGCAGTGCTAGAGACGGCTACGAGCAGTACTTC
>TRBJ1-1|TRBV4-2|NA|NA
CASRVGGNTEAFF
TGTGCCAGCAGAGTCGGGGGAAACACTGAAGCTTTCTTT
>TRBJ2-2|TRBV12-3/TRBV12-4|NA|NA
CASSFLGTGELFF
TGTGCCAGCAGTTTCCTAGGCACCGGGGAGCTGTTTTTT
>TRBJ2-7|TRBV5-1|NA|NA
CASSAAAAYEQYF
TGCGCCAGCAGCGCGGCCGCCGCCTACGAGCAGTACTTC
>TRBJ2-7|TRBV20-1|few|NA
CSASQGYEQYF
TGCAGTGCTTCACAGGGCTACGAGCAGTACTTC
>TRBJ2-7|TRBV3-1/TRBV3-2|NA|TRBD2
CASSQSSGVYEQYF
TGTGCCAGCAGCCAATCCAGCGGGGTCTACGAGCAGTACTTC
>TRBJ1-2|TRBV7-3|once|NA
CASSLGRGGYGYTF
TGTGCCAGCAGCTTAGGCCGAGGGGGCTATGGCTACACCTTC
>TRBJ2-1|TRBV3-1/TRBV3-2|NA|NA
CASSHEDSQFF
TGTGCCAGCAGCCATGAGGACAGTCAGTTCTTC